The T cell receptor beta chain described here comes from a study of blood T cells in healthy people across ages (dated by TCRdb to the mid-2010s). Broadly, across the study: Template switching captured roughly one uniquely barcoded TCR beta cDNA molecule per two T cells in model experiments. Using deep sequencing normalized with unique cDNA molecular identifiers, the study measured how TCR beta repertoire diversity changes with age. Four age groups were formed from the donors: young (average 16 years), middle-aged (approximately 41), aged (roughly 56) and long-lived (about 75). To avoid experimental bias, donors of different ages were spread randomly across the sequencing lanes. Using the same blood draw, the study looked at two additional independent replicas of 1 million unique cDNA reads for two donors, one aged 18 to 30 and the other aged 80 or older.

V loses 6 bases, J loses 3 bases, and the germline ends lie 14 bases apart. From the cysteine through the phenylalanine, the CDR3 covers 14 amino acids. Just the 42-base CDR3 DNA is kept, in frame starting at base 1. For CDR1 and CDR2, the germline V gene lists SGHRS and YFSETQ. The study at large found these results: Observed TCR beta diversity per million T cells fell roughly linearly with age, and a significant reduction was already apparent by age roughly 40. Bulk unsorted PBMC profiling prevented conclusive comparison of naive and antigen-experienced compartments. Estimates of total diversity based on one million sequenced T cells were regarded as lower bounds and as underestimates. Because the CMV infection status of the donors was unknown, age-related changes in expanded clonotypes may potentially have been confounded. Compared with the aged group, the long-lived group had more naive CD4+ T cells, fewer expanded clones and increased TCR diversity, a pattern suggesting age selection. Observed TCR beta diversity correlated strongly with the percentage of naive T cells measured by flow cytometry.

Preparation of the library involved 5' RACE. The listed sequencing device is Illumina HiSeq 2500. A second PCR of about 6 to 12 cycles was performed with a sample-barcoded 5' primer and a J-beta primer mix. A unique molecular identifier was introduced onto each TCR beta cDNA molecule by a template-switch 5' adaptor carrying 12 random nucleotides. Each sample yielded at least 3 million CDR3-containing paired-end reads. First-strand cDNA synthesis was performed from all RNA using the Mint cDNA synthesis kit, with priming by a TRBC-specific oligonucleotide. After uracil-DNA glycosylase treatment, a first 18-cycle PCR used universal primers M1SS and BC2_uni_R on all cDNA. Per the source publication's procedure: Normalization of each sample was performed by random selection of 1 million high-quality reads, each carrying a distinct molecular identifier. Reads sharing molecular identifiers were discarded rather than binned into consensus sequences. MiTCR, with a Q25 quality threshold and the strictest error-elimination algorithm, was used for CDR3 identification, clonotype clustering and error correction. A nonparametric unseen species model using Euler transformation provided a lower-bound estimate of total TCR beta diversity. Clones were called with MiXCR by TCRdb after fastp trimmed the public reads at Q25, and only in-frame beta chains were retained. When rows share a CDR3 protein, they turn into one entry using the most common DNA and genes. The V and J calls reflect TCRdb's pipeline rather than the authors' work. For this sample the table gives about 1.8 million distinct CDR3 sequences, of which 40% to 55% were detected only once. The ten largest clonotypes hold about 2.1% of the sample.

The roughly 39 donors, aged about 6 to 100 years, were systemically healthy Caucasian individuals from Russia. About 10 milliliters of peripheral blood were drawn from each donor into EDTA-treated Vacutainer tubes. Ficoll-Paque density-gradient centrifugation was used to isolate PBMCs, with at least 6 million per sample. Total RNA was extracted from PBMCs with Trizol reagent, with at least 5.5 micrograms obtained per sample. For every donor, flow cytometry on a PBMC aliquot measured the percentage of naive CD45RAhigh/CD27high T cells. This clonotype was seen a handful of times. The antigen this receptor binds is unknown. No much larger clonotype is one base removed from it; base qualities were not supplied.

The sequencing sample was made of blood. The V gene is TRBV5-1 and the J gene is TRBJ2-3, with TRBD2 as a weak D call on 5 bases. The origin of this receptor is a woman aged 40 to 55 in good health. The CDR3 reads CASKVARGTDTQYF. At the DNA level, the sequence is TGCGCCAGCAAGGTGGCGCGCGGGACAGATACGCAGTATTTT.